The entry below describes one T cell receptor beta chain. Its antigen is undetermined. Over 95% purity was reached by all sorted populations. The data belong to a study of beta chain features in type 1 diabetes. The isolated RNA, all of it, was reverse transcribed, so expressed TCRB transcripts were what got sequenced. Using immunoSEQ multiplex PCR, the repertoire was profiled, and TCRdb retains in-frame clones only, with some absent. The sample includes some 63,000 clones, around three fifths of them seen just once. V was pared by 6 bases and J by 3 bases, with 3 bases of the junction left unmatched. The CDR3 runs to 14 residues. Germline V CDR1 and CDR2: LNHDA, SQIVND (reference sequence). Findings of the study overall: A closer apparent resemblance between naive, central memory and Treg TCRB repertoires was seen in patients than in healthy donors. Shortening that was moderate but significant affected the TCRB CDR3s of Type 1 diabetes patients in all four CD4+ subsets.

The specimen sequenced was Tregs from blood. The TCR comes from a woman aged 18-35 years in good health. This chain uses TRBV19 with TRBJ2-1, with TRBD2 matching 9 bases. For the CDR3, the DNA is TGTGCCAGTAGATTGACTAGCGGCTACAATGAGCAGTTCTTC. This gives the protein CASRLTSGYNEQFF.